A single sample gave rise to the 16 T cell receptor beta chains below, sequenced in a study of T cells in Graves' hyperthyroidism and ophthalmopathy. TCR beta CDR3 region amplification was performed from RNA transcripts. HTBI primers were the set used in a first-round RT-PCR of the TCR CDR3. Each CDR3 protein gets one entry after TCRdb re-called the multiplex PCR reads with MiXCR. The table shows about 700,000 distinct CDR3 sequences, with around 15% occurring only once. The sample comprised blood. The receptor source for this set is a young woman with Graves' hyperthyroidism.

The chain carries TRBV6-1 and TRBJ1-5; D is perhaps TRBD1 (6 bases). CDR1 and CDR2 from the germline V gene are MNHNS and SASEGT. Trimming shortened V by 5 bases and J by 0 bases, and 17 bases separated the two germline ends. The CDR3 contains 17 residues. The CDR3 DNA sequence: TGTGCCAGCAGTCGATCACCTACAGGGAATAGCAATCAGCCCCAGCATTTT. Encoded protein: CASSRSPTGNSNQPQHF.

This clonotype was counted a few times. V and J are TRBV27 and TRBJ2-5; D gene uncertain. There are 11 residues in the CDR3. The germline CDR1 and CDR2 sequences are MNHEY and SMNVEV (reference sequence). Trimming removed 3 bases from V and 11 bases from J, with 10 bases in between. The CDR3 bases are TGTGCCAGCAGTTTGGAAGTTCCTCAGTACTTC. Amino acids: CASSLEVPQYF.

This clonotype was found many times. The CDR3 protein is CAWSVKSGNTIYF. CDR3 DNA: TGTGCCTGGAGTGTAAAGTCTGGAAACACCATATATTTT. The genes are TRBV30 and TRBJ1-3; unclear D gene. This CDR3 has 13 residues. Per germline, CDR1 GTSNPN and CDR2 SVGIG (reference sequence). V was pared by 0 bases and J by 1 base, with 4 bases between.

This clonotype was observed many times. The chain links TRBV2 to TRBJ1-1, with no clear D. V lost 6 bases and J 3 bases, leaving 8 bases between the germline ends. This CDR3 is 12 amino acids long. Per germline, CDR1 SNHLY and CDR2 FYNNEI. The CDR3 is CASSTVDTEAFF. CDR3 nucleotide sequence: TGTGCCAGCAGCACGGTCGACACTGAAGCTTTCTTT. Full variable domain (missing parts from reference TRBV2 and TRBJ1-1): EPEVTQTPSHQVTQMGQEVILRCVPISNHLYFYWYRQILGQKVEFLVSFYNNEISEKSEIFDDQFSVERPDGSNFTLKIRSTKLEDSAMYFCASSTVDTEAFFGQGTRLTVV.

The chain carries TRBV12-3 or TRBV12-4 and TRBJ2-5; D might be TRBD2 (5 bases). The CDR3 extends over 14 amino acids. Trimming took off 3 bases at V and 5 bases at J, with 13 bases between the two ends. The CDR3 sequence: CASSLVGRVETQYF. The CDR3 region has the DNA TGTGCCAGCAGTTTGGTTGGGCGGGTTGAGACCCAGTACTTC.

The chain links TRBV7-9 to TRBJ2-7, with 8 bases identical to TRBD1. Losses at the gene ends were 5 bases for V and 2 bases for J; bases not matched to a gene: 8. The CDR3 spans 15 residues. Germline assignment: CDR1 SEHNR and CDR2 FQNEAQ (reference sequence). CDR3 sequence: CASSRQTGDPYEQYF. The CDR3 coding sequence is TGTGCCAGCAGCCGACAGACAGGGGACCCCTACGAGCAGTACTTC.

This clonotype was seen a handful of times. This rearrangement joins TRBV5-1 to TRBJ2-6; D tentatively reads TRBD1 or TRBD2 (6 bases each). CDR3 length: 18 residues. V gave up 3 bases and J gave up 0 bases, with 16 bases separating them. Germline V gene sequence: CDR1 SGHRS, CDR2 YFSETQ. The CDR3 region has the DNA TGCGCCAGCAGCTCCTACGGGGGCCCAATCTCTGGGGCCAACGTCCTGACTTTC. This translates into CASSSYGGPISGANVLTF.

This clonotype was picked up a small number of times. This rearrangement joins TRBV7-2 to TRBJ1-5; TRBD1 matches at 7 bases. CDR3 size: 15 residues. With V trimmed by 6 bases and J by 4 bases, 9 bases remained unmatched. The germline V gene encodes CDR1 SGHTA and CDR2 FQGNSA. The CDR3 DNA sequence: TGTGCCAGCAGAGACCCGACAGGGTTGAATCAGCCCCAGCATTTT. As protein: CASRDPTGLNQPQHF.

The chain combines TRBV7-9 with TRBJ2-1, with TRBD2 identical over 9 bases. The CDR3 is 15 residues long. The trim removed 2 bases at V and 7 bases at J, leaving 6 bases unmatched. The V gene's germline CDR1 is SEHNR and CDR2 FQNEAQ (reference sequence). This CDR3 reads CASSLTGTSWNEQFF. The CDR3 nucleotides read TGTGCCAGCAGCTTAACCGGGACTAGCTGGAATGAGCAGTTCTTC.

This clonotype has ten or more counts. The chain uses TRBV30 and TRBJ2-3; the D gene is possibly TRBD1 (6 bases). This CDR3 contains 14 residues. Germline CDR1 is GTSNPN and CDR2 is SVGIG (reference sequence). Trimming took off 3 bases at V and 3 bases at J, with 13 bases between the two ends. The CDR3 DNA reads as TGTGCCTGGAGCCAGGGGTTTCGGACAGATACGCAGTATTTT. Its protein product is CAWSQGFRTDTQYF.

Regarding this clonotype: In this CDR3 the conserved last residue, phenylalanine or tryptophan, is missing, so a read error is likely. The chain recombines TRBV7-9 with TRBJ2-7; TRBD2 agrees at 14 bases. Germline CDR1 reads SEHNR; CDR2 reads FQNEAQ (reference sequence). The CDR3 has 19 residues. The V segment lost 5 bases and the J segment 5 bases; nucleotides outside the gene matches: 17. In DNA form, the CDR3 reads TGTGCCAGCAGCCCGGGACAGCCGGGGACTAGCGGGAGAGTGGACGAGCAGTACCTC. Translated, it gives CASSPGQPGTSGRVDEQYL.

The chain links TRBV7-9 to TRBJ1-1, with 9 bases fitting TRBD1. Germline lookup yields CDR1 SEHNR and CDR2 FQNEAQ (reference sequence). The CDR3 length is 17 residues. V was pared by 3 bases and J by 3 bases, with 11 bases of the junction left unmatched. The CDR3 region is CASSFFTGGQGDTEAFF. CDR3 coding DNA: TGTGCCAGCAGCTTTTTTACAGGGGGCCAAGGGGACACTGAAGCTTTCTTT.

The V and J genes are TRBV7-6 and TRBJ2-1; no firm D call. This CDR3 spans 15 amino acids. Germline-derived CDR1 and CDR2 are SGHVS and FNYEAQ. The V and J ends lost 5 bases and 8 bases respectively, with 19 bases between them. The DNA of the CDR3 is TGTGCCAGCAGCCTGCCGCCCACCGCGGAACATGAGCAGTTCTTC. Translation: CASSLPPTAEHEQFF.

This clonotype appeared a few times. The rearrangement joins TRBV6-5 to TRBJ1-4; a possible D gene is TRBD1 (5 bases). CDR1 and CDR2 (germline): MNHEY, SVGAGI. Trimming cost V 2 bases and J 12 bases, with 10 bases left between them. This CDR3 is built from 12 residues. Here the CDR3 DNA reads TGTGCCAGCAGTTACGACCGGGACGAACTGTTTTTT. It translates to CASSYDRDELFF.

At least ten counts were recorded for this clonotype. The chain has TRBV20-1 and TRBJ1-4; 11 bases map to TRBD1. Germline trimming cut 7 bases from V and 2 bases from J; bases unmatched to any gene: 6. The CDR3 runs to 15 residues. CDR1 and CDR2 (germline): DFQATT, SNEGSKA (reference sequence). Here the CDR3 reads CSGRTGGVTNEKLFF. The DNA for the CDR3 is TGCAGTGGAAGGACAGGGGGCGTGACTAATGAAAAACTGTTTTTT.

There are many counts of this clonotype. CDR3 loop: CASSVIASSYNEQFF. Here the CDR3 DNA reads TGTGCCAGCAGTGTTATAGCGAGCTCCTACAATGAGCAGTTCTTC. This chain uses TRBV7-8 with TRBJ2-1; possibly TRBD2 for D (5 bases). Between the trimmed V and J ends, which lost 6 bases and 0 bases, there was a span of 12 bases. The CDR3 spans 15 residues. CDR1 SGHVS and CDR2 FQNEAQ come from the germline V gene.